These T cell receptor beta chains were read from a single sample in a study of Graves' ophthalmopathy and Graves' hyperthyroidism. TCRdb reanalysed the multiplex PCR reads using MiXCR and keeps one entry per CDR3 protein. This table holds about 500,000 distinct CDR3 sequences, 35% to 45% found once. Sequencing input: peripheral blood or thyroid tissue (not recorded which). These receptors all come from an adult man with Graves' hyperthyroidism. Both conserved end residues are part of each CDR3. D genes are given only for firm matches. Size is stated for part of the rows, as once, few or many counts, or as a class when the clone is expanded.

J	size	D	V	CDR3	DNA
TRBJ2-7	.	.	TRBV10-2	CASLTGLNYEQYF	TGCGCCAGCTTAACAGGGCTAAACTACGAGCAGTACTTC
TRBJ2-2	many	.	TRBV10-2	CASVPGLGANTGELFF	TGCGCCAGCGTCCCGGGGCTGGGGGCGAACACCGGGGAGCTGTTTTTT
TRBJ2-2	.	TRBD2	TRBV10-1	CASSGGGLAGTNTGELFF	TGCGCCAGCAGTGGAGGGGGACTAGCGGGAACGAACACCGGGGAGCTGTTTTTT
TRBJ2-7	once	TRBD1	TRBV15	CATSRPGQGFSTYEQYF	TGTGCCACCAGCAGACCCGGACAGGGCTTCTCCACCTACGAGCAGTACTTC
TRBJ1-2	few	.	TRBV9	CASSPNIDFSYGYTF	TGTGCCAGCAGCCCTAATATAGATTTTAGCTATGGCTACACCTTC
TRBJ2-7	few	.	TRBV20-1	CSARRQDLIRYEQYF	TGCAGTGCTAGGAGACAGGACCTTATCCGGTACGAGCAGTACTTC
TRBJ1-1	many	.	TRBV15	CATSSGRILNTEAFF	TGTGCCACCTCTAGTGGAAGGATATTGAACACTGAAGCTTTCTTT
TRBJ1-1	many	.	TRBV5-4	CASSNSRGAFF	TGTGCCAGCAGCAACAGTAGAGGAGCTTTCTTT
TRBJ2-7	many	TRBD1	TRBV10-3	CAISWQGASYEQYF	TGTGCCATCAGCTGGCAGGGGGCATCCTACGAGCAGTACTTC
TRBJ1-5	many	.	TRBV12-3/TRBV12-4	CASSSSWNQPQHF	TGTGCCAGCAGTTCCTCCTGGAATCAGCCCCAGCATTTT
TRBJ2-7	few	TRBD1	TRBV5-7	CASSGTGLYEQYF	TGTGCCAGCAGCGGGACAGGGCTCTACGAGCAGTACTTC
TRBJ2-7	many	.	TRBV6-1	CASSVTRGVSGKYEQYF	TGTGCCAGCAGTGTTACCAGGGGGGTGAGCGGAAAGTACGAGCAGTACTTC
TRBJ2-5	many	.	TRBV19	CASSITGLGGQETQYF	TGTGCCAGTAGTATAACAGGGTTAGGAGGCCAAGAGACCCAGTACTTC
TRBJ2-1	.	TRBD2	TRBV15	CATSRGSSGSTNEQFF	TGTGCCACCAGCAGAGGCTCTAGCGGGAGTACGAATGAGCAGTTCTTC
TRBJ2-7	few	TRBD2	TRBV28	CASSSWTSTYEQYF	TGTGCCAGCAGTTCCTGGACTAGTACCTACGAGCAGTACTTC
TRBJ1-2	.	.	TRBV28	CASSPGLSGYGYTF	TGTGCCAGCAGCCCCGGCCTCTCTGGCTATGGCTACACCTTC
TRBJ1-5	many	TRBD1	TRBV20-1	CSASPGTGYNQPQHF	TGCAGTGCTAGTCCCGGGACAGGGTACAATCAGCCCCAGCATTTT
TRBJ1-5	.	.	TRBV6-1	CASSYTPGLMINQPQHF	TGTGCCAGCAGTTACACTCCAGGGCTCATGATCAATCAGCCCCAGCATTTT
TRBJ2-7	many	.	TRBV9	CASSVELGSAYEQYF	TGTGCCAGCAGCGTAGAGCTGGGATCAGCCTACGAGCAGTACTTC
TRBJ2-7	many	.	TRBV5-1	CASSLDSVGGYEQYF	TGCGCCAGCAGCTTGGATTCGGTGGGCGGCTACGAGCAGTACTTC
TRBJ2-5	many	TRBD1	TRBV12-3/TRBV12-4	CASGSRTGDQTQYF	TGTGCCAGCGGGTCACGGACAGGGGATCAGACCCAGTACTTC
TRBJ1-1	many	TRBD1	TRBV7-2	CASSTGQALNTEAFF	TGTGCCAGCAGCACCGGACAGGCTCTGAACACTGAAGCTTTCTTT
TRBJ2-5	few	.	TRBV19	CASSKYRAQETQYF	TGTGCCAGTAGTAAGTACCGGGCCCAAGAGACCCAGTACTTC
TRBJ2-7	.	.	TRBV18	CASSQTAGANEQYF	TGTGCCAGCTCACAAACGGCGGGGGCCAACGAGCAGTACTTC
TRBJ2-2	few	.	TRBV2	CASSEALRLFTGELFF	TGTGCCAGCAGTGAAGCGCTTCGACTTTTCACCGGGGAGCTGTTTTTT
TRBJ2-2	many	.	TRBV12-3/TRBV12-4	CASSLARGGTGELFF	TGTGCCAGCAGTTTAGCGCGAGGGGGCACCGGGGAGCTGTTTTTT
TRBJ2-2	few	.	TRBV7-9	CASSRPTGPNTGELFF	TGTGCCAGCAGCCGTCCTACGGGCCCGAACACCGGGGAGCTGTTTTTT
TRBJ2-5	many	.	TRBV12-3/TRBV12-4	CASSRGNGQETQYF	TGTGCCAGCAGTAGAGGGAACGGACAAGAGACCCAGTACTTC
TRBJ2-7	.	.	TRBV5-1	CASSSAWTNSAEQYF	TGCGCCAGCAGCTCCGCCTGGACTAATAGCGCCGAGCAGTACTTC
TRBJ2-2	few	TRBD2	TRBV10-3	CAISESPAGLNGELFF	TGTGCCATCAGTGAGTCGCCAGCGGGGCTGAACGGGGAGCTGTTTTTT
TRBJ2-5	few	TRBD2	TRBV20-1	CSARYYKLADQETQYF	TGCAGTGCTAGATACTACAAACTAGCGGACCAAGAGACCCAGTACTTC
TRBJ2-3	.	TRBD2	TRBV10-3	CAISPSGGTDTQYF	TGTGCCATCAGTCCCAGCGGGGGGACAGATACGCAGTATTTT
TRBJ2-7	many	.	TRBV7-8	CASSPDRSSYEQYF	TGTGCCAGCAGCCCCGACAGGAGCTCCTACGAGCAGTACTTC
TRBJ2-2	many	.	TRBV7-8	CASARFGTGELFF	TGTGCCAGCGCACGGTTCGGAACCGGGGAGCTGTTTTTT
TRBJ2-5	many	.	TRBV24-1	CATSDTQEETQYF	TGTGCCACCAGTGACACACAAGAAGAGACCCAGTACTTC
TRBJ2-7	.	TRBD2	TRBV10-2	CASTLVGLAGEQYF	TGCGCCAGCACTTTAGTCGGACTAGCGGGTGAGCAGTACTTC